Listed here is a single TCR beta chain. The antigen is not known. These data originate in a study of T cell responses to AZD1222 COVID-19 vaccine. Study-level results: The CD4 TCRs associated with vaccination extended across spike and predominated at 160-218 and 743-854. Among spike-specific TCRs, nearly half reportedly target unmutated variant regions.

Some clones are missing from TCRdb's copy, which holds only in-frame ones; the method was immunoSEQ multiplex PCR. The data hold under 200,000 clones, with 92% observed a single time. CDR3 length: 12 residues. V lost 2 bases, J lost 7 bases, and 9 bases lay in between. CDR1 is SGHTS and CDR2 is YDEGEE in the germline V gene. The receptor comes from an adult who received the AZD1222 COVID-19 vaccine. J is TRBJ1-2 and V is TRBV5-8, with no clear D. Sequences were derived from peripheral blood, sampled 28 days after the second AZD1222 dose. The CDR3 DNA reads TGTGCCAGCAGCTTTCCAAGGAGTGGCTACACCTTC. Its protein is CASSFPRSGYTF.